The 14 T cell receptor beta chains below were found in one sample sequenced in a study of blood T cell repertoires in COVID-19 (dated by TCRdb to 2020 to 2021). Library preparation employed the immunoSEQ multiplex PCR assay. Held by TCRdb, this immuneACCESS table contains in-frame sequences only and omits some clones. Under half of the omission traces to an unresolved V gene where checked; the cause of the rest is unknown. Counted in this sample were roughly 120,000 clones; around 79% of them appeared once. The top ten hold 2.5% to 3% of the sample. Sequencing used peripheral blood. These receptors were obtained from a man aged 45 to 65 with acute or convalescent COVID-19.

The V gene is TRBV11-2, the J gene TRBJ1-6, with 7 bases lining up with TRBD1. This CDR3 contains 14 residues. Germline lookup yields CDR1 SGHAT and CDR2 FQNNGV. The V gene end was trimmed by 1 base and the J gene end by 7 bases; junction bases not matched to a gene: 1. Written as DNA, the CDR3 is TGTGCCAGCAGCTTAGTACAGGGGAATTCACCCCTCCACTTT. Protein: CASSLVQGNSPLHF.

Of note for this clone: Other DNA sequences in this sample translate to the same CDR3. The chain recombines TRBV3-1 (or the pseudogene TRBV3-2) with TRBJ2-1, with 8 positions matching TRBD1. The CDR3 consists of 14 residues. Germline assignment: CDR1 LGHDT and CDR2 YNNKEL (reference sequence). J lost 10 bases, V lost 1 base, and 6 bases had no gene match. The CDR3 DNA is TGTGCCAGCAGCCAAGCGACAGGGGCGGGGGAGCAGTTCTTC. This encodes CASSQATGAGEQFF.

V and J are TRBV9 and TRBJ1-1, with D perhaps matching TRBD1 (6 bases). V was clipped by 2 bases and J by 4 bases, with 9 bases between them. Germline V CDR1 and CDR2: SGDLS, YYNGEE. The CDR3 covers 13 residues. The CDR3 sequence is CASSVGQSTEAFF. The CDR3 nucleotides are TGTGCCAGCAGCGTCGGACAGAGCACTGAAGCTTTCTTT.

The J gene is TRBJ1-1, the V gene TRBV2; D gene ambiguous. The germline gives CDR1 SNHLY, CDR2 FYNNEI. The CDR3 runs 13 residues. The ends were cut back, 3 bases at V and 0 bases at J, with 5 bases in the middle. The CDR3 loop reads CASSDTMNTEAFF. In nucleotides, the CDR3 is TGTGCCAGCAGTGACACAATGAACACTGAAGCTTTCTTT.

This clone was seen a few times. V is TRBV6-5 and J is TRBJ1-3; 7 bases map to TRBD1. CDR3 length equals 14 residues. The V segment lost 5 bases and the J segment 2 bases; nucleotides outside the gene matches: 3. Germline loops: CDR1 MNHEY, CDR2 SVGAGI. CDR3 bases: TGTGCCAGCAGTAAGGGGGCTGCTGGAAACACCATATATTTT. Its translation is CASSKGAAGNTIYF.

The chain carries TRBV9 and TRBJ2-7; 9 bases match TRBD1. The V gene's germline CDR1 is SGDLS and CDR2 YYNGEE. Trimming at V came to 3 bases and at J to 2 bases, leaving 3 bases not matched to a gene. This CDR3 spans 14 amino acids. The DNA of the CDR3 is TGTGCCAGCAGCGCGGGACAGGGACCCTACGAGCAGTACTTC. As protein: CASSAGQGPYEQYF.

The rearrangement links TRBV7-8 to TRBJ1-2; 8 nucleotides match TRBD1. In germline, CDR1 is SGHVS, CDR2 FQNEAQ. CDR3 length: 12 amino acids. Trimming at V came to 3 bases and at J to 13 bases, leaving 7 bases not matched to a gene. The CDR3 sequence is CASSLGQALGTF. DNA for the CDR3: TGTGCCAGCAGCTTGGGACAGGCCTTAGGCACCTTC.

In its sample, this clone was seen a few times. Here the CDR3 DNA reads TGTGCCAGCTCACCACCGGCAGGCCCTGAAAAACTGTTTTTT. The encoded protein is CASSPPAGPEKLFF. V is TRBV18 and J is TRBJ1-4; D is unresolved. V lost 0 bases to trimming and J lost 7 bases, with 9 bases between them. The germline CDR1 and CDR2 sequences are KGHSH and LQKENI. The CDR3 consists of 14 residues.

By proportion, this clone is medium-sized. The J gene is TRBJ1-1, the V gene TRBV7-6, with D possibly TRBD1 on 5 matching bases. V gave up 0 bases and J gave up 1 base, with 18 bases separating them. The CDR3 consists of 18 residues. Germline loops: CDR1 SGHVS, CDR2 FNYEAQ. DNA of the CDR3: TGTGCCAGCAGCTTAGCGATCTCAGGGTCTAACAAGAACACTGAAGCTTTCTTT. Protein product: CASSLAISGSNKNTEAFF. The whole variable domain, remainder taken from reference TRBV7-6 and TRBJ1-1, is GAGVSQSPRYKVTKRGQDVALRCDPISGHVSLYWYRQALGQGPEFLTYFNYEAQQDKSGLPNDRFSAERPEGSISTLTIQRTEQRDSAMYRCASSLAISGSNKNTEAFFGQGTRLTVV.

This clone was seen more than once but under ten times. This rearrangement joins TRBV27 to TRBJ2-1, with 8 bases identical to TRBD2. CDR3 length: 15 residues. Germline V gene lookup returns CDR1 MNHEY and CDR2 SMNVEV (reference sequence). Losses at the gene ends were 5 bases for V and 9 bases for J; bases not matched to a gene: 12. As DNA, the CDR3 is TGTGCCAGCAGTCCCGGAGCGGGGGCAAGTCCTGAGCAGTTCTTC. Translated: CASSPGAGASPEQFF.

By frequency in the sample, this clone is medium-sized. This chain uses TRBV19 with TRBJ2-1, with TRBD2 matching over 10 bases. Germline assignment: CDR1 LNHDA and CDR2 SQIVND (reference sequence). Unmatched junction bases numbered 7, after V lost 5 bases and J lost 6 bases. The CDR3 extends over 15 amino acids. The DNA of the CDR3 is TGTGCCAGTAGTCCCGGACTAGCGGTTTTCAATGAGCAGTTCTTC. Encoded protein: CASSPGLAVFNEQFF.

There are a few counts of this clone. The chain uses TRBV30 and TRBJ1-5; D possibly corresponds to TRBD1 (6 bases). Trimming pared 3 bases from V and 0 bases from J, leaving 12 bases between. The CDR3 length is 15 residues. CDR1 is GTSNPN, CDR2 SVGIG, per germline (reference sequence). CDR3 sequence (DNA): TGTGCCTGGAGCCTTGGACAGTATAGCAATCAGCCCCAGCATTTT. It specifies CAWSLGQYSNQPQHF.

The genes are TRBV13 and TRBJ2-7; perhaps TRBD2 as D (6 bases). CDR1 and CDR2 from the germline V gene are PRHDT and FYEKMQ (reference sequence). This CDR3 region has 13 residues. With 0 bases removed from V and 5 bases from J, the gap between germline ends came to 8 bases. The CDR3 DNA reads TGTGCCAGCAGCTTAGGGGGGGGTCACGAGCAGTACTTC. Translation: CASSLGGGHEQYF. The full variable domain, rest sourced from reference TRBV13 and TRBJ2-7, is AAGVIQSPRHLIKEKRETATLKCYPIPRHDTVYWYQQGPGQDPQFLISFYEKMQSDKGSIPDRFSAQQFSDYHSELNMSSLELGDSALYFCASSLGGGHEQYFGPGTRLTVT.

The CDR3 loop reads CASSPRGVDTEAFF. DNA for the CDR3: TGTGCCAGCTCCCCCCGTGGAGTGGATACTGAAGCTTTCTTT. V gene TRBV18 combines with J gene TRBJ1-1; D is uncertain. V lost 6 bases to trimming and J lost 5 bases, with 16 bases between them. Germline V gene lookup returns CDR1 KGHSH and CDR2 LQKENI. The CDR3 extends over 14 amino acids.